These 3 T cell receptor beta chains originate from one sample sequenced in a study of OX40 agonist ivuxolimab in advanced cancers. TCRdb's table, derived via immunoSEQ multiplex PCR, lists solely in-frame clones and lacks some. The sample lists about 80,000 clones, approximately 90% occurring once. The sequencing here drew on CD4+ or CD8+ T cells sorted from blood, taken in a trial of the OX40 agonist ivuxolimab. All receptors derive from an adult with an advanced solid tumor such as melanoma, head and neck, liver or kidney cancer.

V usage is TRBV28 and J usage is TRBJ2-5; no firm D call. The V gene's germline CDR1 is MDHEN and CDR2 SYDVKM. Trimming took 2 bases from V and 1 from J, leaving 14 bases between them. This CDR3 contains 16 residues. The CDR3: CASSLLAPSVQETQYF. The CDR3 coding sequence is TGTGCCAGCAGTTTACTGGCACCCTCGGTCCAAGAGACCCAGTACTTC.

The chain is built from TRBV18 and TRBJ1-1, with 7 bases identical to TRBD1. The germline V gene has CDR1 KGHSH and CDR2 LQKENI. The CDR3 totals 16 residues. V dropped 5 bases and J dropped 0; count of bases not matched to a gene: 9. CDR3 sequence reads: CASSSFRQGLNTEAFF. CDR3 DNA sequence: TGTGCCAGCTCATCCTTTCGACAGGGCCTGAACACTGAAGCTTTCTTT.

The rearrangement uses TRBV5-5 and TRBJ2-7, with D perhaps TRBD1 (5 bases). Germline CDR1 reads SGHKS; CDR2 reads YYEKEE (reference sequence). This CDR3 is built from 14 residues. The V and J ends lost 0 bases and 4 bases respectively, with 11 bases between them. The CDR3 bases are TGTGCCAGCAGCTTGGTGGGCAGGGAATACGAGCAGTACTTC. This translates into CASSLVGREYEQYF.